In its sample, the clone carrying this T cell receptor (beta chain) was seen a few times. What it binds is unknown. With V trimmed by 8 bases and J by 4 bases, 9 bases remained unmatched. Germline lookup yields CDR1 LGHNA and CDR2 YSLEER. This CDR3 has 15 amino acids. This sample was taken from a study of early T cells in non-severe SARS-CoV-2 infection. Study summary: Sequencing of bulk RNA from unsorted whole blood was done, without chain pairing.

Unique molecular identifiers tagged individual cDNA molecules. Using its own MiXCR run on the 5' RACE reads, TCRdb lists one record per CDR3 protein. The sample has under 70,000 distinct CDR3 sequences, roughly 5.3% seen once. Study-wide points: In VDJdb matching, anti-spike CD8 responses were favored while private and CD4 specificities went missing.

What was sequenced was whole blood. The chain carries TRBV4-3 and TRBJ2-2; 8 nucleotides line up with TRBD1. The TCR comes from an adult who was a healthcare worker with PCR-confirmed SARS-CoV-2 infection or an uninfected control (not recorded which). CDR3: CASGQGAQGTGELFF. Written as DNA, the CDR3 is TGCGCCAGCGGTCAGGGGGCGCAGGGCACCGGGGAGCTGTTTTTT.